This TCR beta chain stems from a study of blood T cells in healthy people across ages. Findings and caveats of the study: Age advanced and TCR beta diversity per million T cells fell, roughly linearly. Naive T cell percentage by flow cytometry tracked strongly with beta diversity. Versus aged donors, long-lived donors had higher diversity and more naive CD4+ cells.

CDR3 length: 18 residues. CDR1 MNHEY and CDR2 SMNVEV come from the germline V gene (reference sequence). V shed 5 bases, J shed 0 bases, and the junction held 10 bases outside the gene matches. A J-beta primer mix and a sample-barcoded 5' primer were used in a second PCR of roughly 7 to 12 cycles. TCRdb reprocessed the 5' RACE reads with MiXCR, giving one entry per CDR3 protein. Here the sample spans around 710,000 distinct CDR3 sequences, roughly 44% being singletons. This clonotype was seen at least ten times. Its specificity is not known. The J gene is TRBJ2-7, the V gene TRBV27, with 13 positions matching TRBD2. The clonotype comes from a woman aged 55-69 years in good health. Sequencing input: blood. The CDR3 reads CASSIRPGLAGSSYEQYF. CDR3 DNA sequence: TGTGCCAGCAGTATTAGACCGGGACTAGCGGGGAGCTCCTACGAGCAGTACTTC.